Listed here are 27 T cell receptor beta chains from one sample, sequenced in a study of CD8+CD57+ T cells in acquired aplastic anemia. Individuals selected for sequencing had exhibited CD8+CD57+ cell expansion on flow cytometry. The template for TCR beta VDJ and CDR3 sequence profiling was genomic DNA. In TCRdb, the reads were re-called with MiXCR into one record per CDR3 protein. The sample records under 500,000 distinct CDR3 sequences, around 33% being singletons. What was sequenced was sorted CD4+, CD8+, or CD8+CD57+ T cells (not recorded which) from PBMCs. These receptors originate from a human donor with aplastic anemia.

This clonotype was counted at least ten times. The chain uses TRBV2 and TRBJ1-2; D may be TRBD1 (5 bases). The V and J ends lost 8 bases and 0 bases respectively, with 10 bases between them. CDR1 and CDR2 (germline): SNHLY, FYNNEI. The CDR3 sequence is 13 residues long. CDR3 protein: CASLDRTNYGYTF. Written as DNA, the CDR3 is TGTGCCAGCCTTGACAGAACTAACTATGGCTACACCTTC.

This clonotype was recorded a few times. V is TRBV30 and J is TRBJ1-2; D is possibly TRBD1 (6 bases). The length of the CDR3 is 12 residues. The V end lost 3 bases, the J end lost 4 bases, and 9 bases lay between the germline ends. CDR1 is GTSNPN, CDR2 SVGIG, per germline (reference sequence). The CDR3 here is CAWRKDSYGYTF. Here the CDR3 DNA reads TGTGCCTGGAGAAAGGACAGCTATGGCTACACCTTC.

The sample holds many counts of this clonotype. This sequence joins TRBV20-1 and TRBJ1-6, with 9 positions matching TRBD1. CDR3 length: 13 amino acids. V trimming: 3 bases; J trimming: 9 bases; junction bases outside the gene matches: 3. Germline CDR1 is DFQATT and CDR2 is SNEGSKA (reference sequence). The CDR3 region is CSARGQGTSPLHF. The CDR3 DNA is TGCAGTGCTAGGGGACAGGGCACTTCACCCCTCCACTTT.

This clonotype was seen at least ten times. V gene TRBV2 combines with J gene TRBJ1-4, with D unresolved. Between the trimmed V and J ends, which lost 6 bases and 8 bases, there was a span of 13 bases. The CDR3 sequence is 13 residues long. Looked up from germline, CDR1 is SNHLY and CDR2 is FYNNEI. The CDR3 nucleotides are TGTGCCAGCAGGACCGGAACAAGGGAAAAACTGTTTTTT. Translating it yields CASRTGTREKLFF.

This clonotype was observed a handful of times. The gene calls are TRBV7-9 and TRBJ2-1, with D possibly called TRBD1 or TRBD2 (6 bases each). The V gene's germline CDR1 is SEHNR and CDR2 FQNEAQ (reference sequence). V was clipped by 10 bases and J by 5 bases, with 15 bases between them. The CDR3 is made up of 13 amino acids. The DNA of the CDR3 is TGTGCCACCCCCGAGGGGGGAAACAATGAGCAGTTCTTC. The encoded protein is CATPEGGNNEQFF.

Worth noting for this clonotype: A much larger clone lies a single base off, so this may be a read error. The chain carries TRBV7-8 and TRBJ2-7; D gene uncertain. Trimming took off 8 bases at V and 3 bases at J, with 17 bases between the two ends. Germline CDR1 and CDR2: SGHVS and FQNEAQ. This CDR3 has 14 residues. The CDR3 coding sequence is TGTGCCAGCGGCTCCTTGCGAGGCAGCTACGAGCAGTACTTC. It translates to CASGSLRGSYEQYF. Complete variable domain (other parts from reference TRBV7-8 and TRBJ2-7): GAGVSQSPRYKVAKRGQDVALRCDPISGHVSLFWYQQALGQGPEFLTYFQNEAQLDKSGLPSDRFFAERPEGSVSTLKIQRTQQEDSAVYLCASGSLRGSYEQYFGPGTRLTVT.

V usage is TRBV11-2 and J usage is TRBJ2-3; the D gene is possibly TRBD1 (6 bases). The V gene's germline CDR1 is SGHAT and CDR2 FQNNGV. V lost 3 bases and J 6 bases, leaving 16 bases between the germline ends. The CDR3 runs to 15 residues. The CDR3 loop reads CASSFSTTGRDTQYF. CDR3 sequence (DNA): TGTGCCAGCAGCTTCTCGACGACAGGCCGGGATACGCAGTATTTT.

The J gene is TRBJ1-6, the V gene TRBV15, with D tentatively TRBD1 (5 bases). This CDR3 contains 16 residues. CDR1 is LNHNV and CDR2 is YYDKDF in the germline V gene (reference sequence). Trimming removed 1 base at V and 2 bases at J, with 9 bases between. CDR3 amino acids: CATSRGDSTYNSPLHF. The CDR3 region has the DNA TGTGCCACCAGCAGAGGAGACAGTACCTATAATTCACCCCTCCACTTT.

The chain has TRBV9 and TRBJ2-3; 8 nucleotides align to TRBD2. V lost 3 bases to trimming and J lost 4 bases; unmatched junction nucleotides: 7. The CDR3 runs 15 residues. Germline-derived CDR1 and CDR2 are SGDLS and YYNGEE. The CDR3 sequence is CASSGFGREADTQYF. The DNA for the CDR3 is TGTGCCAGCAGCGGGTTCGGGCGGGAGGCAGATACGCAGTATTTT.

The J gene is TRBJ2-3, the V gene TRBV15, with 9 nucleotides matching TRBD2. V shed 4 bases, J shed 6 bases, and the junction held 14 bases outside the gene matches. The CDR3 is made up of 17 amino acids. Looked up from germline, CDR1 is LNHNV and CDR2 is YYDKDF (reference sequence). For the CDR3, the DNA is TGTGCCACCAGCAAGGTCCTAGCGGGACCCATGGGGGATACGCAGTATTTT. Translated: CATSKVLAGPMGDTQYF.

There are many counts of this clonotype. The rearrangement joins TRBV5-1 to TRBJ2-3, with D possibly matching TRBD2 (6 bases). This CDR3 is built from 13 residues. The V end lost 0 bases, the J end lost 4 bases, and 6 bases lay between the germline ends. Germline V CDR1 and CDR2: SGHRS, YFSETQ. In nucleotides, the CDR3 is TGCGCCAGCAGCTTGGCTAGCGCAGATACGCAGTATTTT. It translates to CASSLASADTQYF.

This clonotype was recorded at least ten times. This rearrangement joins TRBV20-1 to TRBJ1-5; 9 bases match TRBD1. V dropped 3 bases and J dropped 7; count of bases not matched to a gene: 4. The CDR3 is 13 residues long. Germline V gene lookup returns CDR1 DFQATT and CDR2 SNEGSKA (reference sequence). Here the CDR3 DNA reads TGCAGTGCTAGGGAGGGACAGGGACAGCCCCAGCATTTT. Its translation is CSAREGQGQPQHF.

This clonotype was observed many times. The rearrangement joins TRBV7-3 to TRBJ2-7, with D perhaps matching TRBD1 (6 bases). This CDR3 has 13 amino acids. The V end was cut by 7 bases, the J end by 3 bases, with 13 bases between. Looked up from germline, CDR1 is SGHTA and CDR2 is FQGTGA. The CDR3 here is CASKNPGDYEQYF. The CDR3 bases are TGTGCCAGCAAGAACCCAGGGGACTACGAGCAGTACTTC.

V gene TRBV19 combines with J gene TRBJ1-2, with TRBD1 as a possible D gene (6 bases). V lost 4 bases and J lost 4, with 13 bases in between. CDR3 length: 14 amino acids. Per the germline V gene, CDR1 is LNHDA and CDR2 is SQIVND (reference sequence). The CDR3 protein is CASSNGGQGYGYTF. As DNA, the CDR3 is TGTGCCAGTAGTAACGGGGGGCAAGGCTATGGCTACACCTTC. Variable domain in full (rest from reference TRBV19 and TRBJ1-2): DGGITQSPKYLFRKEGQNVTLSCEQNLNHDAMYWYRQDPGQGLRLIYYSQIVNDFQKGDIAEGYSVSREKKESFPLTVTSAQKNPTAFYLCASSNGGQGYGYTFGSGTRLTVV.

The V gene is TRBV29-1, the J gene TRBJ2-7; D gene uncertain. The CDR3 has 12 amino acids. The V gene's germline CDR1 is SQVTM and CDR2 ANQGSEA. The CDR3 DNA reads TGCCAGCTCACCACCGGAGACTACGAGCAGTACTTC. Its translation: CQLTTGDYEQYF.

Comment on this clonotype: The junction differs from germline at one of its ends, possibly a read error. In DNA, the CDR3 is TGCAGTGCTAGAGATGGGCTAGCGGGAGCTTGGAATGAGCAGCTCTTC. As protein: CSARDGLAGAWNEQLF. The rearrangement joins TRBV20-1 to TRBJ2-1; 10 nucleotides agree with TRBD2. The CDR3 runs to 16 residues. The germline CDR1 and CDR2 sequences are DFQATT and SNEGSKA (reference sequence).

About this clonotype itself: A junction end diverges from the germline sequence, so it may reflect a read error. The chain joins TRBV10-1 to TRBJ2-3; D may be TRBD2 (5 bases). The CDR3 contains 15 residues. Germline V gene lookup returns CDR1 WNHNN and CDR2 SYGVQD (reference sequence). The CDR3 DNA sequence: TGCGCCAGCAGTGAGTCGCTGGCGGGTTCGAATACGCAGTACTTT. Translating gives CASSESLAGSNTQYF.

This clonotype was recorded many times. This rearrangement joins TRBV5-1 to TRBJ1-3; D not resolved. V was cut by 1 base and J by 8 bases, with 10 bases left in between. Germline CDR1 reads SGHRS; CDR2 reads YFSETQ. This CDR3 is 13 amino acids long. The CDR3 sequence is CASSLLSGDTIYF. In DNA form, the CDR3 reads TGCGCCAGCAGCTTGCTCAGCGGAGACACCATATATTTT.

This rearrangement joins TRBV29-1 to TRBJ1-6, with D uncertain. There are 16 residues in the CDR3. From germline, CDR1 is SQVTM and CDR2 ANQGSEA. V shed 8 bases and J shed 6 bases, with 23 bases lying between them. In DNA form, the CDR3 reads TGCAGCAAGAGGAACTTATTCGGCGTAAGTAATTCACCCCTCCACTTT. It codes for CSKRNLFGVSNSPLHF.

This clonotype has just a few counts. The chain has TRBV6-1 and TRBJ1-5; unclear D gene. In germline, CDR1 is MNHNS, CDR2 SASEGT. CDR3 length equals 13 residues. V dropped 4 bases and J dropped 6 bases, with 10 bases sitting between them. CDR3 bases: TGTGCCAGCAGTGGCCTTTTGGGTCAGCCCCAGCATTTT. This translates into CASSGLLGQPQHF.

This clonotype was seen just once. In DNA, the CDR3 is TGTGCCAGTAGTATTTTGCTCTCTGGGGCCAACGTCCTGACTTTC. This translates into CASSILLSGANVLTF. The chain links TRBV19 to TRBJ2-6; D unclear. The germline V gene has CDR1 LNHDA and CDR2 SQIVND (reference sequence). The CDR3 extends over 15 amino acids. V was cut by 3 bases and J by 0 bases, with 6 bases left in between.

This clonotype appeared once. This chain links TRBV20-1 with TRBJ2-3; D tentatively fits TRBD1 or TRBD2 (6 bases each). This CDR3 is built from 14 residues. The germline V gene has CDR1 DFQATT and CDR2 SNEGSKA (reference sequence). The V gene lost 6 bases and the J gene lost 5 bases, with 18 bases spanning the gap. CDR3 in DNA: TGCAGTGCCGGGCTAGGGGGGCCTCAAGATACGCAGTATTTT. Protein sequence: CSAGLGGPQDTQYF.

Regarding this clonotype: The junction departs from the called germline gene at one end, perhaps through a read error. The chain carries TRBV2 and TRBJ1-2, with D hard to call. This CDR3 is 14 amino acids long. Looked up from germline, CDR1 is SNHLY and CDR2 is FYNNEI. CDR3 amino acids: CASNEAGVVGGYTF. CDR3 DNA: TGTGCCAGCAATGAAGCGGGAGTTGTCGGTGGCTACACCTTC. The variable domain in full, completed from reference TRBV2 and TRBJ1-2, reads EPEVTQTPSHQVTQMGQEVILRCVPISNHLYFYWYRQILGQKVEFLVSFYNNEISEKSEIFDDQFSVERPDGSNFTLKIRSTKLEDSAMYFCASNEAGVVGGYTFGSGTRLTVV.

The CDR3 spells CASSLIGTSGANVLTF. CDR3 sequence (DNA): TGCGCCAGCAGCTTAATCGGGACCTCTGGGGCCAACGTCCTGACTTTC. The V gene is TRBV5-1, the J gene TRBJ2-6; D may match TRBD1 or TRBD2 (5 bases each). Trimming pared 2 bases from V and 0 bases from J, leaving 9 bases between. Germline V gene lookup returns CDR1 SGHRS and CDR2 YFSETQ. CDR3 length equals 16 residues.

The rearrangement links TRBV29-1 to TRBJ2-3; TRBD2 agrees at 10 bases. Trimming took 4 bases from V and 0 from J; bases not matched to a gene: 7. The CDR3 totals 16 residues. The germline V gene has CDR1 SQVTM and CDR2 ANQGSEA. CDR3: CSVVQASGGSTDTQYF. For the CDR3, the DNA is TGCAGCGTTGTTCAGGCTAGCGGGGGCAGCACAGATACGCAGTATTTT.

This clonotype has at least ten counts. In DNA, the CDR3 is TGTGCCAGCAGCTCCTTAGCGGTGAGAGGCGAGCAGTACTTC. Translation: CASSSLAVRGEQYF. This chain uses TRBV11-2 with TRBJ2-7; TRBD2 might be the D (6 bases). CDR1 SGHAT and CDR2 FQNNGV come from the germline V gene. This CDR3 has 14 residues. V was cut by 4 bases and J by 6 bases, with 16 bases left in between.

V and J are TRBV7-9 and TRBJ1-6, with D unclear. The CDR3 runs 14 residues. The germline gives CDR1 SEHNR, CDR2 FQNEAQ (reference sequence). The ends were cut back, 4 bases at V and 10 bases at J, with 14 bases in the middle. The CDR3 is CASSSGLHGSPLHF. The CDR3 DNA reads TGTGCCAGCAGCTCCGGGTTGCACGGGTCACCCCTCCACTTT.